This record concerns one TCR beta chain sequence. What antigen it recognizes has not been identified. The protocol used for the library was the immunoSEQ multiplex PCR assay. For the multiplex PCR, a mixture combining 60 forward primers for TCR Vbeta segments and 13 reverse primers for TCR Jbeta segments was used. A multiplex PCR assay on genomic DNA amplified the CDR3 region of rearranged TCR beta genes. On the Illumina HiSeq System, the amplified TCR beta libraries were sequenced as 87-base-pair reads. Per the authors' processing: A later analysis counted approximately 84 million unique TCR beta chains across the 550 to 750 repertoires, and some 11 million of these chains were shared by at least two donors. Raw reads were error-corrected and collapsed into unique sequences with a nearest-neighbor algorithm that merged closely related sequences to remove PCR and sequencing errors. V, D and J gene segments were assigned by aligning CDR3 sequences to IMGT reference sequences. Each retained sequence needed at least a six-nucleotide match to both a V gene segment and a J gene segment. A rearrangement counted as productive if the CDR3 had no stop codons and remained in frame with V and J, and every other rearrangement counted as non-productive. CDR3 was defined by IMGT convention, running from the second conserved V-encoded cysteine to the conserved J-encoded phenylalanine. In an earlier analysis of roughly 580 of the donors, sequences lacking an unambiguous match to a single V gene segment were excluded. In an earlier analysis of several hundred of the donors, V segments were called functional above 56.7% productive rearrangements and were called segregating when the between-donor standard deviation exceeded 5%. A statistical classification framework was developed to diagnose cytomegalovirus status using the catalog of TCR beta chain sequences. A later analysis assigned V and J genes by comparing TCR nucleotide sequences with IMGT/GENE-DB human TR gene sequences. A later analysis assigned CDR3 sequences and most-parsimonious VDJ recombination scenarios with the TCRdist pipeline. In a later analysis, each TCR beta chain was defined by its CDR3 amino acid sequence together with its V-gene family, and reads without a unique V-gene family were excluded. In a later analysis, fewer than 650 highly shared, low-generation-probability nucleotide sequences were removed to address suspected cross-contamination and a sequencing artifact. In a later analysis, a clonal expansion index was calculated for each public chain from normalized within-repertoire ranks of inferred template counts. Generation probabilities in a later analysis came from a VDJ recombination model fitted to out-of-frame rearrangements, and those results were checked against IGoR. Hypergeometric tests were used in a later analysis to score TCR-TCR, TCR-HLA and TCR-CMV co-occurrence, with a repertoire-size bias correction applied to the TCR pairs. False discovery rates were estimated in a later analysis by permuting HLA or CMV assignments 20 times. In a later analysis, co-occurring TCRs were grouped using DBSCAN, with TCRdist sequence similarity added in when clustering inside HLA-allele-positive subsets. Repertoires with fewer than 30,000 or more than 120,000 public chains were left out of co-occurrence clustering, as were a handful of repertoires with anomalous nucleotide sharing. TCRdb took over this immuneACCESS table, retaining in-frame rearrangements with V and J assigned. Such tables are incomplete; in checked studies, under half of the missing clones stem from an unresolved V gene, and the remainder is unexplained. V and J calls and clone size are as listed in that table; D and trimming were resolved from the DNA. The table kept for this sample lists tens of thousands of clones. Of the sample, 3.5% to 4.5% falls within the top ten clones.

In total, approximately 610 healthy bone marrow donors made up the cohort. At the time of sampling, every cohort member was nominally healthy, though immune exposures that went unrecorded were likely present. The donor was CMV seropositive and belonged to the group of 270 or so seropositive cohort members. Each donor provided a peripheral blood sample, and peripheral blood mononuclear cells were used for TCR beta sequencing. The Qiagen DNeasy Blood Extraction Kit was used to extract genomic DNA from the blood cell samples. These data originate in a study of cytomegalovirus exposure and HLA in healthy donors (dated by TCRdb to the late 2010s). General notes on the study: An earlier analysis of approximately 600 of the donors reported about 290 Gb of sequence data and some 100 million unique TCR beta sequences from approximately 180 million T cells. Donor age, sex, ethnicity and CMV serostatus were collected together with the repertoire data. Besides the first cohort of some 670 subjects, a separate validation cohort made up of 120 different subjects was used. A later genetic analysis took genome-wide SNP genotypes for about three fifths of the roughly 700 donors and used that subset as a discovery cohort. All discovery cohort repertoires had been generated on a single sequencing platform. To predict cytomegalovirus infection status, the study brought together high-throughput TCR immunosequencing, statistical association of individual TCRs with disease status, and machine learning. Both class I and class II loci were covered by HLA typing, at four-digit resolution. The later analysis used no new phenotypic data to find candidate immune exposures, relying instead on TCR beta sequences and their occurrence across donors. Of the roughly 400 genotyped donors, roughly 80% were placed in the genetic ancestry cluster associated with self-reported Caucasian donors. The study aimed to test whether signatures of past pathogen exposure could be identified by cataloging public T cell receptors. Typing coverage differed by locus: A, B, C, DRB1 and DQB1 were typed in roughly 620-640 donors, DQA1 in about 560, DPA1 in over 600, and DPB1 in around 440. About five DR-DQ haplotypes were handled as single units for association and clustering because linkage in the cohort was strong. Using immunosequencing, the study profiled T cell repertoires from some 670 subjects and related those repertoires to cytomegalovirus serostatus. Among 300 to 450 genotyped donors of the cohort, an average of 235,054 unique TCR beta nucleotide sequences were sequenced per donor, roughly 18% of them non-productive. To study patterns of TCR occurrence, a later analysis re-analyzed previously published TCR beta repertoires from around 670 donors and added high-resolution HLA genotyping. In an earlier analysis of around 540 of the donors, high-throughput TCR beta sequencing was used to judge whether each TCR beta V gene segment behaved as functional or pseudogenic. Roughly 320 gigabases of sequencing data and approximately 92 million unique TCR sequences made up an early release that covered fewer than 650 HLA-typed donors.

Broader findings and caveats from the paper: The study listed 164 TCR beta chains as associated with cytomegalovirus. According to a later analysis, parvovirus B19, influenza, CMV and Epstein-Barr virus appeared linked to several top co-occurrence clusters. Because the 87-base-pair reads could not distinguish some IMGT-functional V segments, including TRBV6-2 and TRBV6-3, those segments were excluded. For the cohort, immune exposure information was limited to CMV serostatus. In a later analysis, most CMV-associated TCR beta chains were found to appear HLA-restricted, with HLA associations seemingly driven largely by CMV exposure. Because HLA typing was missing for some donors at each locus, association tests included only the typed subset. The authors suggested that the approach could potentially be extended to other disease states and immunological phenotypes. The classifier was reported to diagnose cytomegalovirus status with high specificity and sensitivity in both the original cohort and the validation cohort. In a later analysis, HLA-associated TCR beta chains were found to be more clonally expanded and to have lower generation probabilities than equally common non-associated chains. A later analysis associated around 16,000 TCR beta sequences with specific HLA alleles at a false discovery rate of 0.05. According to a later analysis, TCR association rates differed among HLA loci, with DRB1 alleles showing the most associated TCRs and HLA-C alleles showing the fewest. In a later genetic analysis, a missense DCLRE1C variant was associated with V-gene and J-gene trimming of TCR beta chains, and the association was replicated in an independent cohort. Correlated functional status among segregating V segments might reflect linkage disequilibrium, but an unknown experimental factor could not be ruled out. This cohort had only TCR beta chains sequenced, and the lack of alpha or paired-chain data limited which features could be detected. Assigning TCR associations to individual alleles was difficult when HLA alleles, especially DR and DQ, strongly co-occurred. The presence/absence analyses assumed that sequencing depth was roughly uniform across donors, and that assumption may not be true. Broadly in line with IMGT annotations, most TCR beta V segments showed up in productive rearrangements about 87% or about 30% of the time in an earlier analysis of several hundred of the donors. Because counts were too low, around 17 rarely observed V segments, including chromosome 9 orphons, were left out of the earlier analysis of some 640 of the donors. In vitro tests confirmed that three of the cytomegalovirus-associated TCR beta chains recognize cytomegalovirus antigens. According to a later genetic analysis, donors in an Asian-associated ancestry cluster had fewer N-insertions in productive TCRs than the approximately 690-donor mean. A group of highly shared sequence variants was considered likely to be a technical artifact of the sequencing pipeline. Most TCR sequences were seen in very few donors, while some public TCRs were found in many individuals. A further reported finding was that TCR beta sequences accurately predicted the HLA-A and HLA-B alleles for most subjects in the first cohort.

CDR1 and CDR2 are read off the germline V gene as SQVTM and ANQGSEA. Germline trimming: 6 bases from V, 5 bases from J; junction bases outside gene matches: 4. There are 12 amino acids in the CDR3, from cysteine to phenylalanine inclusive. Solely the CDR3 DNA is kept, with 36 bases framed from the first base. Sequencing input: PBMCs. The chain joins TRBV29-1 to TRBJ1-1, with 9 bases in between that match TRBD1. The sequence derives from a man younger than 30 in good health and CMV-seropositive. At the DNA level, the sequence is TGCAGCGTATCACAGGGGGCAACTGAAGCTTTCTTT. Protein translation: CSVSQGATEAFF.